This T cell receptor (beta chain) was recovered during a study of T cell responses to AZD1222 COVID-19 vaccine. Study in general: Second-dose recipients at about 4 or about 12 weeks were treated as one pooled group. Study-level findings and limits: In a largely white British group with more females than males, clonal diversity was possibly underestimated. Per reports, nearly half of all spike-specific TCRs target regions that are unmutated in variants.

Method: immunoSEQ multiplex PCR; TCRdb's copy keeps in-frame clones and lacks some. The repertoire holds 150,000 to 200,000 clones, with 85% to 95% as singletons. With 1 base removed from V and 1 base from J, the gap between germline ends came to 10 bases. The length of the CDR3 is 15 residues. Germline loops: CDR1 SGHDN, CDR2 FVKESK. This clone came up once. Its antigen is unidentified. Sequencing used peripheral blood, obtained on day 0 of AZD1222 vaccination. The chain combines TRBV14 with TRBJ1-1, with D possibly matching TRBD1 (6 bases). This TCR came from an adult in good health. The CDR3, as DNA: TGTGCCAGCAGCCAAGTAGGGGGGGGGAACACTGAAGCTTTCTTT. Amino acid sequence: CASSQVGGGNTEAFF.